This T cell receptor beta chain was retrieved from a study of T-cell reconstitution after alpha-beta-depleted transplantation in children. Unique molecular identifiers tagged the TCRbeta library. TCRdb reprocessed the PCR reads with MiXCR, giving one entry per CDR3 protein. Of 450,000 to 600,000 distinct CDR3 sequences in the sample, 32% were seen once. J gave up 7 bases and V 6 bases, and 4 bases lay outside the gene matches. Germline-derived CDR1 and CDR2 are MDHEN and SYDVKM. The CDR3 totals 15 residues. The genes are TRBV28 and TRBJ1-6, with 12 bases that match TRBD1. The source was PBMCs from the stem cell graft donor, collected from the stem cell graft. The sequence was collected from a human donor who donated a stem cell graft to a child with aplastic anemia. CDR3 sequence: CASRGQGARNSPLHF. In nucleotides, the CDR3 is TGTGCCAGCAGGGGACAGGGGGCGCGGAATTCACCCCTCCACTTT.